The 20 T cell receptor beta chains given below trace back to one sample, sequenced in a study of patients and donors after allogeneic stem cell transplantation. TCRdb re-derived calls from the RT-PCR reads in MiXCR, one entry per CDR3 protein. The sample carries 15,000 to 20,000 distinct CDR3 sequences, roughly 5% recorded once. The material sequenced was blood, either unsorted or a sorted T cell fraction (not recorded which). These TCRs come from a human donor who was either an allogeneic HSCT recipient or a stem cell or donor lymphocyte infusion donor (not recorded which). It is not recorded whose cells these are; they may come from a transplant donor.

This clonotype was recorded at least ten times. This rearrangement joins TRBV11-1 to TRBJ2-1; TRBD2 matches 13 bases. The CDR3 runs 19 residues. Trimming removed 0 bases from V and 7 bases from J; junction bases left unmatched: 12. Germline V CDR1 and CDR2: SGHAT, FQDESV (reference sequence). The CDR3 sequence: CASSLALGLAGAPENEQFF. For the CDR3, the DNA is TGTGCCAGCAGCTTAGCGCTCGGACTAGCGGGAGCCCCGGAGAATGAGCAGTTCTTC.

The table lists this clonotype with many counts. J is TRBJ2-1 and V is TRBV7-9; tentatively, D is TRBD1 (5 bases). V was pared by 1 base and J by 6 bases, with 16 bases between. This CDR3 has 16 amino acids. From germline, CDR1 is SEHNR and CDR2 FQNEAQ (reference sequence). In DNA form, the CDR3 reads TGTGCCAGCAGCTTAGATTTTCAGGGAAGGCCCAATGAGCAGTTCTTC. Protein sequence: CASSLDFQGRPNEQFF.

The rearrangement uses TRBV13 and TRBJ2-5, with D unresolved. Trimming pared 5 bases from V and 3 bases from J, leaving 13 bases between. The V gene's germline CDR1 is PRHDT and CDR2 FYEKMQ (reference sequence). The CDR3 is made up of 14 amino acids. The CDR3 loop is CASSRQAVEETQYF. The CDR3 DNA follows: TGTGCCAGCAGCCGTCAGGCGGTGGAAGAGACCCAGTACTTC.

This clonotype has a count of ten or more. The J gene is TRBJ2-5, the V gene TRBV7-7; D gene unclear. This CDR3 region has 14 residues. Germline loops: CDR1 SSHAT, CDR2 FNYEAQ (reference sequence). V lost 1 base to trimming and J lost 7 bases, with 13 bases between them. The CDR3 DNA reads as TGTGCCAGCAGCTTAGATCCGGTTGCAAGGACCCAGTACTTC. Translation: CASSLDPVARTQYF.

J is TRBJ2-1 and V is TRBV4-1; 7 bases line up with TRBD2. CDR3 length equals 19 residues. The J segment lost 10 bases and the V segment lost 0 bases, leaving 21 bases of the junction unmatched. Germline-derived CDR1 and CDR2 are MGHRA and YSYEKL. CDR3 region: CASSQDRCLRGRAFGEQFF. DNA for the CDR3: TGCGCCAGCAGCCAAGATCGTTGTCTACGAGGGAGGGCCTTCGGGGAGCAGTTCTTC.

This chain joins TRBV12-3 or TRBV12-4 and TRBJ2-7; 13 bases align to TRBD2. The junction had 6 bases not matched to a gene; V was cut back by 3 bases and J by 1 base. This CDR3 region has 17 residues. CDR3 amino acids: CASSFSRLAGGSYEQYF. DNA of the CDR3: TGTGCCAGCAGTTTTTCTCGACTAGCGGGAGGATCCTACGAGCAGTACTTC.

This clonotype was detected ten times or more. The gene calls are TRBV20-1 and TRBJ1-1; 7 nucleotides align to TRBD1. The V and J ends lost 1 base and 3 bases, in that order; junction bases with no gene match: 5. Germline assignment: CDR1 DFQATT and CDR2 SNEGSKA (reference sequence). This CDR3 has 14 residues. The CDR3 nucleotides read TGCAGTGCTAGAGGGGACAGAGAGGACACTGAAGCTTTCTTT. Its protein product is CSARGDREDTEAFF.

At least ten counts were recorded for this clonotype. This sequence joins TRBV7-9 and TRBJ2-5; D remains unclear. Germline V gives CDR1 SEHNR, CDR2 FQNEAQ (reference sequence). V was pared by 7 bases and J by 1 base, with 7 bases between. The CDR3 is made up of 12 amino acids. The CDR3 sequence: CASTPGQETQYF. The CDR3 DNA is TGTGCCAGCACCCCAGGCCAAGAGACCCAGTACTTC.

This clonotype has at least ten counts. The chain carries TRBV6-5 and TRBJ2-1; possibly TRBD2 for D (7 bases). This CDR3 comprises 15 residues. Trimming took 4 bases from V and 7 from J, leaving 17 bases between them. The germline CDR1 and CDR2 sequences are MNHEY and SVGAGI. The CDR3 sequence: CASSFTGGERNEQFF. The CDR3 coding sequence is TGTGCCAGCAGTTTTACGGGGGGCGAACGGAATGAGCAGTTCTTC.

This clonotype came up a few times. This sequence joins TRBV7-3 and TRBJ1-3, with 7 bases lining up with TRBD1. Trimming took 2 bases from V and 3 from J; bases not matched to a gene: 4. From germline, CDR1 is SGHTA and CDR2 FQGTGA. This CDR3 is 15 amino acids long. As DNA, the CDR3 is TGTGCCAGCAGCTTATGGGCAGGGGGTGGAAACACCATATATTTT. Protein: CASSLWAGGGNTIYF.

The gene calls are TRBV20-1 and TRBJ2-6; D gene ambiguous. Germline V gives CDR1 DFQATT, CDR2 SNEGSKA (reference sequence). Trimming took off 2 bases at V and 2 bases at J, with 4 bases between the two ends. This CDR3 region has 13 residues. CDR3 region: CSARQPGANVLTF. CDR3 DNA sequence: TGCAGTGCTAGACAGCCTGGGGCCAACGTCCTGACTTTC.

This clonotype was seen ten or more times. The CDR3 here is CASTFTGGWGLRGNQPQHF. In DNA, the CDR3 is TGTGCCAGCACTTTTACGGGGGGTTGGGGGCTCAGGGGCAATCAGCCCCAGCATTTT. V usage is TRBV6-2 or TRBV6-3 and J usage is TRBJ1-5; TRBD1 might be the D (6 bases). The V end lost 7 bases, the J end lost 2 bases, and 27 bases lay between the germline ends. Germline V gene sequence: CDR1 MNHEY, CDR2 SVGEGT. The CDR3 has 19 residues.

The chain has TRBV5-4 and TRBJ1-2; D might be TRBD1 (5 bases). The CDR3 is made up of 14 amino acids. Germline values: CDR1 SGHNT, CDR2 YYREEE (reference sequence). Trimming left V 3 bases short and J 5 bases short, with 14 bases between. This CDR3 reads CASSSGGKGYGYTF. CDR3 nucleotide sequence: TGTGCCAGCAGCTCCGGGGGGAAGGGGTATGGCTACACCTTC.

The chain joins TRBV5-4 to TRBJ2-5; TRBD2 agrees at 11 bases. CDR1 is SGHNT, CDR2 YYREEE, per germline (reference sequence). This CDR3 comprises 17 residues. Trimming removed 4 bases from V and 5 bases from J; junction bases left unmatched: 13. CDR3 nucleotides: TGTGCCAGCAGCCCAGGCTTAGCGGGGGGGCCGGAGGAGACCCAGTACTTC. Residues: CASSPGLAGGPEETQYF.

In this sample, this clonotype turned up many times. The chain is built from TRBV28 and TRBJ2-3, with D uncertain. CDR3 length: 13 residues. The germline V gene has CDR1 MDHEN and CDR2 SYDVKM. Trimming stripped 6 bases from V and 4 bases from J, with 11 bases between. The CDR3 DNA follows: TGTGCCAGCAGCCCGACCCCCCCAGATACGCAGTATTTT. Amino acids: CASSPTPPDTQYF.

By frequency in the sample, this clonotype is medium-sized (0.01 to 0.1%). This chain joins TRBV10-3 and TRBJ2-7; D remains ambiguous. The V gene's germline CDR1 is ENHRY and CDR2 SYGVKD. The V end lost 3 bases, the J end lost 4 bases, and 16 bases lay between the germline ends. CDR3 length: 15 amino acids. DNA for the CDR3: TGTGCCATCAGTGATGAGGCGTCGGGTCATTACGAGCAGTACTTC. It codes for CAISDEASGHYEQYF.

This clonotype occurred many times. The CDR3 DNA sequence: TGTGCCAGCAGCCGGGGGACCCTGTATAGCAATCAGCCCCAGCATTTT. Amino acid sequence: CASSRGTLYSNQPQHF. The chain employs TRBV7-9 and TRBJ1-5; tentatively, D is TRBD1 (5 bases). Germline values: CDR1 SEHNR, CDR2 FQNEAQ (reference sequence). This CDR3 is 16 amino acids long. V lost 5 bases to trimming and J lost 0 bases, with 14 bases between them.

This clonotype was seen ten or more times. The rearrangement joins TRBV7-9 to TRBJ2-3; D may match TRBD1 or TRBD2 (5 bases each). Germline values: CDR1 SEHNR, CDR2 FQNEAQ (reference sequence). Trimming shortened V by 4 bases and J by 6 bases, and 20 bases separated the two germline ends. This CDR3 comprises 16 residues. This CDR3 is CASSYLGEPYQDTQYF. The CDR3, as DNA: TGTGCCAGCAGCTACTTGGGGGAGCCATACCAGGATACGCAGTATTTT.

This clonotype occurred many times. In nucleotides, the CDR3 is TGTGCCAGCAGCTTAGTGTTCTGGTACTCCGGATCAGAGACCCAGTACTTC. Protein product: CASSLVFWYSGSETQYF. The rearrangement joins TRBV7-9 to TRBJ2-5; no clear D gene. Germline V lookup: CDR1 SEHNR, CDR2 FQNEAQ (reference sequence). CDR3 length: 17 residues. V lost 1 base to trimming and J lost 4 bases, with 19 bases between them.

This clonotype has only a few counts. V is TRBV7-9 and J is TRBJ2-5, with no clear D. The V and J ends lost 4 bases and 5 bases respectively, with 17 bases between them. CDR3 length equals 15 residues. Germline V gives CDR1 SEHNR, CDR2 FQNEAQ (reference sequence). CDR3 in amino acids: CASSSRGPMGETQYF. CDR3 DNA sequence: TGTGCCAGCAGCTCCCGTGGCCCGATGGGGGAGACCCAGTACTTC.